This TCR beta chain was captured in a study of regulatory T cells in long-lasting Graves disease. Time point noted: newly diagnosed GD, antithyroid drugs for less than 3 months. RNA from PBMCs was the source of the TCR library. V lost 3 bases to trimming and J lost 2 bases, with 13 bases between them. The CDR3 loop spans 15 amino acids. The germline gives CDR1 SGDLS, CDR2 YYNGEE. CDR3-region Arm-PCR and iRepertoire HTBI primers produced the TCR beta libraries. TCRdb fed the multiplex PCR reads into MiXCR, producing one record per CDR3 protein. The sample consists of 520,000 or so distinct CDR3 sequences, around 12% of them appearing once. These data also featured in a second study, about T cells in Graves' hyperthyroidism and ophthalmopathy.

The source is a woman aged 30 to 39 with Graves disease. This chain connects TRBV9 to TRBJ2-3; no firm D call. The sequencing used peripheral blood mononuclear cells (PBMCs), collected at new diagnosis, from a patient treated with antithyroid drugs. The CDR3 protein is CASSGDKTYTDTQYF. The CDR3, as DNA: TGTGCCAGCAGCGGCGATAAGACCTACACAGATACGCAGTATTTT. Full variable domain (remainder filled in from reference TRBV9 and TRBJ2-3): DSGVTQTPKHLITATGQRVTLRCSPRSGDLSVYWYQQSLDQGLQFLIQYYNGEERAKGNILERFSAQQFPDLHSELNLSSLELGDSALYFCASSGDKTYTDTQYFGPGTRLTVL.